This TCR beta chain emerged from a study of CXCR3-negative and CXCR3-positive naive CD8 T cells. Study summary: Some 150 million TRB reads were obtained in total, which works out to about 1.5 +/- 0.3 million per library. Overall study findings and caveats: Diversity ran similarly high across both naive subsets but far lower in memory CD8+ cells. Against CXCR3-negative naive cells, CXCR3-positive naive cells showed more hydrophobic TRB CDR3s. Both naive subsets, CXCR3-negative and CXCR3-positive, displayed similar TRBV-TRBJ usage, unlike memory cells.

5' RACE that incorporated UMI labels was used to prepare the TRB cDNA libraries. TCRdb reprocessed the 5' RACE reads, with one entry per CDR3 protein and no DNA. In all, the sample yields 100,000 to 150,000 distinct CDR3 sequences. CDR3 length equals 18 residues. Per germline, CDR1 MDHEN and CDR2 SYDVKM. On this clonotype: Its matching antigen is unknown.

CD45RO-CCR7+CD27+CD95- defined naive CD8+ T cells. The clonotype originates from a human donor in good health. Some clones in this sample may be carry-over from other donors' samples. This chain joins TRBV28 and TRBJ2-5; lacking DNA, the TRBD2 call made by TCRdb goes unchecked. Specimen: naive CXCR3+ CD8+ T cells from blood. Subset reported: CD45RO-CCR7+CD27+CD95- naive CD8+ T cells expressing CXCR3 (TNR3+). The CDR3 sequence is CASSLGLAGELSQETQYF.